These 2 T cell receptor beta chains were sequenced from one sample in a study of response to subunit inactivated influenza vaccine. One entry per CDR3 protein results from TCRdb running MiXCR on the RT-PCR reads. The sample includes around 750,000 distinct CDR3 sequences, 20% to 25% of them seen just once. The material sequenced was PBMCs from blood, taken approximately 5 days after vaccination. Receptors originate from a man between 50 and 59 years old who received an inactivated influenza vaccine.

This chain links TRBV4-2 with TRBJ2-2; D may be TRBD2 (6 bases). The CDR3 spans 16 residues. Between the trimmed V and J ends, which lost 4 bases and 3 bases, there was a span of 15 bases. Per germline, CDR1 LGHNA and CDR2 YNFKEQ. CDR3 region: CASSPWTGVDTGELFF. DNA of the CDR3: TGTGCCAGCAGCCCCTGGACGGGGGTCGACACCGGGGAGCTGTTTTTT.

The genes are TRBV9 and TRBJ2-7; the D call may be TRBD1 or TRBD2 (6 bases each). The V and J ends lost 3 bases and 2 bases respectively, with 15 bases between them. Germline CDR1 SGDLS, CDR2 YYNGEE. This CDR3 is built from 15 residues. The CDR3 is CASSEGGTSPYEQYF. Written as DNA, the CDR3 is TGTGCCAGCAGCGAGGGCGGGACATCCCCCTACGAGCAGTACTTC. Full variable domain (remainder filled in from reference TRBV9 and TRBJ2-7): DSGVTQTPKHLITATGQRVTLRCSPRSGDLSVYWYQQSLDQGLQFLIQYYNGEERAKGNILERFSAQQFPDLHSELNLSSLELGDSALYFCASSEGGTSPYEQYFGPGTRLTVT.